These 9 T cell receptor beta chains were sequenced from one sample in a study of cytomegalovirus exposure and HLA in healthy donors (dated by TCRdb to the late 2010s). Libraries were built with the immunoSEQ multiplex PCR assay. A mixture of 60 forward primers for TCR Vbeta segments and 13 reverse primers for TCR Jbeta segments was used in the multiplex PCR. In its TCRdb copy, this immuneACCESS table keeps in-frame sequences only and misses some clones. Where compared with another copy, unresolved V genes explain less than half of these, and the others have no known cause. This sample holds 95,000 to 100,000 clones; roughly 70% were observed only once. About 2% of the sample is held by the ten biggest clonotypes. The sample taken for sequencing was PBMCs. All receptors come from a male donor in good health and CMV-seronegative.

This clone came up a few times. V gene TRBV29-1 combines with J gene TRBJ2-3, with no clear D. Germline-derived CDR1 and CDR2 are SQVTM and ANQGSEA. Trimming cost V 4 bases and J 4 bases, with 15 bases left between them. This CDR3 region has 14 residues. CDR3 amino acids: CSVGPSLEPDTQYF. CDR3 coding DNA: TGCAGCGTTGGCCCCTCTCTAGAACCAGATACGCAGTATTTT.

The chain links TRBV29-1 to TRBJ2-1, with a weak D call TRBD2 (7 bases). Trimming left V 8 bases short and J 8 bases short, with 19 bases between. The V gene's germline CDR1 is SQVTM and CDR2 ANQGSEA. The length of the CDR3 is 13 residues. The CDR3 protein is CSPRRGGVDEQFF. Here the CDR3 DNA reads TGCAGCCCTAGGAGGGGGGGGGTCGATGAGCAGTTCTTC.

Written as DNA, the CDR3 is TGTGCCAGCAGTTACGGCCAGGGGGCGCGTGGCTACACCTTC. This encodes CASSYGQGARGYTF. V is TRBV6-5 and J is TRBJ1-2, with 8 bases identical to TRBD1. CDR3 length: 14 amino acids. CDR1 is MNHEY, CDR2 SVGAGI, per germline. Losses at the gene ends were 2 bases for V and 7 bases for J; bases not matched to a gene: 6.

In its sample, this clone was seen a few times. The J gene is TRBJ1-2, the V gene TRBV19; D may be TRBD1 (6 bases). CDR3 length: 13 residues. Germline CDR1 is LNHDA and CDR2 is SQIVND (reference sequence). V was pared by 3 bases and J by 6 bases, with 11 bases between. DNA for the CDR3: TGTGCCAGTAGTATCAAGGGGGAGCATGGCTACACCTTC. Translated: CASSIKGEHGYTF.

The CDR3 sequence is CASRGTGTEKLFF. The CDR3 nucleotides are TGTGCCAGCAGAGGGACAGGGACTGAAAAACTGTTTTTT. The chain links TRBV28 to TRBJ1-4, with 9 bases that match TRBD1. Germline V gene data show CDR1 as MDHEN and CDR2 as SYDVKM. The V and J ends lost 6 bases and 7 bases, in that order; junction bases with no gene match: 3. CDR3 length equals 13 residues.

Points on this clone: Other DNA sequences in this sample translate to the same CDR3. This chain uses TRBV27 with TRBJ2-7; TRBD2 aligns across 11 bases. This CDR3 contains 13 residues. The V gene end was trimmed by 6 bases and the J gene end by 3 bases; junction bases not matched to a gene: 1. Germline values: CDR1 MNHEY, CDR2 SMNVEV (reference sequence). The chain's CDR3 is CASRTSGSYEQYF. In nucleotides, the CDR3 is TGTGCCAGCAGAACTAGCGGGAGCTACGAGCAGTACTTC.

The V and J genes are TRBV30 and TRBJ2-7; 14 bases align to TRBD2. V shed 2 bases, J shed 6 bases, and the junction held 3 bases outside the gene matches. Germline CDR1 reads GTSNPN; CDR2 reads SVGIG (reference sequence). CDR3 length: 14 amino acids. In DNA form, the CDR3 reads TGTGCCTGGAGTCCGGGACTAGCGGGAGCCGAGCAGTACTTC. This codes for CAWSPGLAGAEQYF.

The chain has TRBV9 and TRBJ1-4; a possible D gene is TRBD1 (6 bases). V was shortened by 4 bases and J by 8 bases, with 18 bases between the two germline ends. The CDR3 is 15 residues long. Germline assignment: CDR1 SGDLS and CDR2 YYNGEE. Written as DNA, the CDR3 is TGTGCCAGCAGCATCAATGGCAGGGGTGGAGAAAAACTGTTTTTT. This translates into CASSINGRGGEKLFF.

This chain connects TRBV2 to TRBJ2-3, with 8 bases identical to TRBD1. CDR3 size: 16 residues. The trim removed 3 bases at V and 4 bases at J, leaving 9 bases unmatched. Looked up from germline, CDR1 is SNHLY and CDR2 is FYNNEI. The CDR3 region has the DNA TGTGCCAGCAGTGACAGGAGACAGGGGTTGTCAGATACGCAGTATTTT. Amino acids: CASSDRRQGLSDTQYF.